This TCR beta chain stems from a study of blood T cells in healthy people across ages. It was with a sample-barcoded 5' primer and a J-beta primer mix that a second PCR of roughly 6 to 12 cycles was run. TCRdb ran MiXCR on the 5' RACE reads and lists one entry per CDR3 protein. This table holds roughly 790,000 distinct CDR3 sequences, more than 40% found once. This clonotype has just a few counts. Its antigen is still unknown. Study-level findings and limits: With age, beta diversity per million T cells declined roughly linearly, significantly by about 40.

This CDR3 is 13 amino acids long. The V end was cut by 3 bases, the J end by 5 bases, with 11 bases between. The germline V gene encodes CDR1 WNHNN and CDR2 SYGVQD (reference sequence). Sequencing was carried out using blood. The receptor comes from a woman between 55 and 75 years old in good health. This chain links TRBV10-1 with TRBJ2-7; D is ambiguous. As DNA, the CDR3 is TGCGCCAGCAGTGACGGCCTGGTGGACGAGCAGTACTTC. Its protein is CASSDGLVDEQYF.